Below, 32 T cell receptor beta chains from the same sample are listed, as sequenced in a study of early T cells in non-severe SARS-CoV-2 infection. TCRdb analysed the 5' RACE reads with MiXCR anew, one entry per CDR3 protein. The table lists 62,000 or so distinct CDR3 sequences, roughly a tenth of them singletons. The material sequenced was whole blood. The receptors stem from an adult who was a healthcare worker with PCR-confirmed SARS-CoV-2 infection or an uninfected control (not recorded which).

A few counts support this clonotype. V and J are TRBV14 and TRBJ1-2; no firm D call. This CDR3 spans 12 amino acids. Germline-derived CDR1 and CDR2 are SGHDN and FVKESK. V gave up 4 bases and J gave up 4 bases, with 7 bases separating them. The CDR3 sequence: CASSLDLYGYTF. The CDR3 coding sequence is TGTGCCAGCAGCCTGGATCTCTATGGCTACACCTTC. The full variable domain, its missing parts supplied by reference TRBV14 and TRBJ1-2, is EAGVTQFPSHSVIEKGQTVTLRCDPISGHDNLYWYRRVMGKEIKFLLHFVKESKQDESGMPNNRFLAERTGGTYSTLKVQPAELEDSGVYFCASSLDLYGYTFGSGTRLTVV.

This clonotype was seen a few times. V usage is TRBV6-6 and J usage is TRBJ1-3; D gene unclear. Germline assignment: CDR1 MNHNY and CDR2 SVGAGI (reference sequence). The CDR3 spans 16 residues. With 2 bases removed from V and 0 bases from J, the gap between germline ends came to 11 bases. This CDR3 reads CASSYGAGFSGNTIYF. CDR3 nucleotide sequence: TGTGCCAGCAGTTACGGCGCAGGATTCTCTGGAAACACCATATATTTT.

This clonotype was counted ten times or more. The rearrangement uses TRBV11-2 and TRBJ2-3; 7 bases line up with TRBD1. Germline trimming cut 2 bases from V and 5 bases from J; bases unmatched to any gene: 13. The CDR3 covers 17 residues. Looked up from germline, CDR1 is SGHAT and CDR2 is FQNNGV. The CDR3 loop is CASSLIRDSQRVDTQYF. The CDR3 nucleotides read TGTGCCAGCAGCTTAATCCGGGACAGCCAAAGGGTAGATACGCAGTATTTT.

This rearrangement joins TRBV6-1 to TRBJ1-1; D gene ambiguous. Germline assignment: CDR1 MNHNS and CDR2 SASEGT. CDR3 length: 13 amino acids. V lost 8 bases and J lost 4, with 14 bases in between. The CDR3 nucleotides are TGTGCCAGCCGACTGACCGTGGGCACTGAAGCTTTCTTT. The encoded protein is CASRLTVGTEAFF.

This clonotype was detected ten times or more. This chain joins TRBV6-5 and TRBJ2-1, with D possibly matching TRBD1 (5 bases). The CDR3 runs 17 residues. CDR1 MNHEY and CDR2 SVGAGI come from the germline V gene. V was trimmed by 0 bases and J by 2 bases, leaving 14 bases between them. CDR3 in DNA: TGTGCCAGCAGTTACTCGGCATCAGGGAAGCCCTACAATGAGCAGTTCTTC. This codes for CASSYSASGKPYNEQFF.

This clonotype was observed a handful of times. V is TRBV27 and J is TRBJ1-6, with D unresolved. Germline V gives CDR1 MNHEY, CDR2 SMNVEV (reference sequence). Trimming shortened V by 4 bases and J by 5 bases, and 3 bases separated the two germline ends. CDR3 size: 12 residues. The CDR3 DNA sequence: TGTGCCAGCAGTTCCAATAATTCACCCCTCCACTTT. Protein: CASSSNNSPLHF.

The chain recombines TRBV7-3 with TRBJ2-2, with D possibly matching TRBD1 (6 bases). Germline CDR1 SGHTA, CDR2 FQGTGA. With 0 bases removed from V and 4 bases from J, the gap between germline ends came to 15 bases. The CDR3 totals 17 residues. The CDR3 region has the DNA TGTGCCAGCAGCTTAACGGGCGCAGGGGTTGGCACCGGGGAGCTGTTTTTT. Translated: CASSLTGAGVGTGELFF.

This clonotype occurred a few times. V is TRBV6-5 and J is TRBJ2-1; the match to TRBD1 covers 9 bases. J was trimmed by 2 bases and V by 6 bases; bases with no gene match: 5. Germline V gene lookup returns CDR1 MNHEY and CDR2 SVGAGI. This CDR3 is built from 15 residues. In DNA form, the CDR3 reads TGTGCCAGCAGCCTGGACAGGGGAACCTACAATGAGCAGTTCTTC. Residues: CASSLDRGTYNEQFF.

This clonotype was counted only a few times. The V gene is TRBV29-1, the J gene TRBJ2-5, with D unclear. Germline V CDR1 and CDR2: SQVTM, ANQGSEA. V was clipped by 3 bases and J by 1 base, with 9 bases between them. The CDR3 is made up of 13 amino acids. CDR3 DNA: TGCAGCGTTGATTTGACGGCCCAAGAGACCCAGTACTTC. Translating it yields CSVDLTAQETQYF.

The CDR3 region has the DNA TGTGCCAGCAGTTTATCGCGGCGTCACAATGAGCAGTTCTTC. It yields the protein CASSLSRRHNEQFF. The V call is TRBV12-3 or TRBV12-4, the J call TRBJ2-1; no firm D call. V was cut by 2 bases and J by 5 bases, with 10 bases left in between. The CDR3 loop spans 14 amino acids.

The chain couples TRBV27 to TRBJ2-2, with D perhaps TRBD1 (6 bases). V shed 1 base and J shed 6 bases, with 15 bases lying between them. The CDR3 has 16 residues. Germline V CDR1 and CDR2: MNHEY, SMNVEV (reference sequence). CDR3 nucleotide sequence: TGTGCCAGCAGTTTATGGGGCAGGGGTTCGTCCGGGGAGCTGTTTTTT. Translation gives CASSLWGRGSSGELFF.

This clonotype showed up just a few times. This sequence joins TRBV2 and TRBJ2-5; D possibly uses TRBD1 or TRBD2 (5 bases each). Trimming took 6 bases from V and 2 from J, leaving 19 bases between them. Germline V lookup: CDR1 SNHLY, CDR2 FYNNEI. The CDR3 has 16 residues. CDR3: CASSQNRGSKQETQYF. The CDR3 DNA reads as TGTGCCAGCAGCCAGAACCGGGGCTCGAAACAAGAGACCCAGTACTTC.

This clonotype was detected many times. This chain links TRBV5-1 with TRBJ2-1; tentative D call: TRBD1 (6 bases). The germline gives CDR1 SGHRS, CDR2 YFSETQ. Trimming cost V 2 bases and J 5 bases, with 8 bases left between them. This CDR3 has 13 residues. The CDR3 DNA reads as TGCGCCAGCAGCTTCCGGGACAACAATGAGCAGTTCTTC. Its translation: CASSFRDNNEQFF.

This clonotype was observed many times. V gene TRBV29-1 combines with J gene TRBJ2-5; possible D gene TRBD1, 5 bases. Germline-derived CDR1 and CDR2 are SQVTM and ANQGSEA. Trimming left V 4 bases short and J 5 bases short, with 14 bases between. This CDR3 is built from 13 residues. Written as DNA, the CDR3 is TGCAGCGTTGCGGGCAGGGAACCGGAGACCCAGTACTTC. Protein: CSVAGREPETQYF.

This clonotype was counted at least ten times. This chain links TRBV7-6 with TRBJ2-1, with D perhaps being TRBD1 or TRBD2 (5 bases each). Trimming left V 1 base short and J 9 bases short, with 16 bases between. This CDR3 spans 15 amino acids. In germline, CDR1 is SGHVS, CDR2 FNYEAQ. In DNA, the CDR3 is TGTGCCAGCAGCTTAGTGAGGGGTCTGGCATCTGAGCAGTTCTTC. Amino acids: CASSLVRGLASEQFF.

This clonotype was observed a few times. The CDR3: CASSLPPGLAGVPYMAQYF. The DNA of the CDR3 is TGCGCCAGCAGCTTGCCACCGGGACTAGCGGGGGTCCCCTATATGGCGCAGTATTTT. The chain recombines TRBV5-1 with TRBJ2-3; 14 bases are shared with TRBD2. V shed 1 base, J shed 10 bases, and the junction held 17 bases outside the gene matches. The CDR3 is 19 residues long. The germline V gene encodes CDR1 SGHRS and CDR2 YFSETQ.

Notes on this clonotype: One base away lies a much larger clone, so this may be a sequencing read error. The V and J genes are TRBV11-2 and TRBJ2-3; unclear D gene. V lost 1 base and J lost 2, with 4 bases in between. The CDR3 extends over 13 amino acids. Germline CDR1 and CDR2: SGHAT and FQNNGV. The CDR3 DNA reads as TGTGCCAGCAGCTTAGTTCCCACAGATACGCAGTATTTT. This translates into CASSLVPTDTQYF.

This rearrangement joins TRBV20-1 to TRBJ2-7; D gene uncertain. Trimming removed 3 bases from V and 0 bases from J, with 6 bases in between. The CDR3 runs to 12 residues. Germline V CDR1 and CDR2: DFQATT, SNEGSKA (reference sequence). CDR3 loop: CSASLNSYEQYV. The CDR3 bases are TGCAGTGCTAGTCTTAACTCCTACGAGCAGTACGTC.

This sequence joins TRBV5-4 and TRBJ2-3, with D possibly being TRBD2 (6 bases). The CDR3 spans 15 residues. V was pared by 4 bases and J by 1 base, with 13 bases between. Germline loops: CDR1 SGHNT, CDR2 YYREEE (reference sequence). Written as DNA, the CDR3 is TGTGCCAGCAGCCCCACCGGAGGGCGCACAGATACGCAGTATTTT. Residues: CASSPTGGRTDTQYF.

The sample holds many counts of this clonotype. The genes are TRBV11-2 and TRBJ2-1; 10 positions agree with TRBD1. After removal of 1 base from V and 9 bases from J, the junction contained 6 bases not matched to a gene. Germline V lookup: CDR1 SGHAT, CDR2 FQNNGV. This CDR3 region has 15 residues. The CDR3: CASSLGGTGVVEQFF. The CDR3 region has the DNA TGTGCCAGCAGCTTAGGTGGGACAGGGGTCGTTGAGCAGTTCTTC.

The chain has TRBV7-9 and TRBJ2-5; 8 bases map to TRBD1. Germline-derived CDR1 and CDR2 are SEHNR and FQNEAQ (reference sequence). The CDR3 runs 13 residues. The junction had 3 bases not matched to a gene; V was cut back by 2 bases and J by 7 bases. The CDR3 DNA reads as TGTGCCAGCAGCTTACAGGGGGCGGTGACCCAGTACTTC. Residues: CASSLQGAVTQYF.

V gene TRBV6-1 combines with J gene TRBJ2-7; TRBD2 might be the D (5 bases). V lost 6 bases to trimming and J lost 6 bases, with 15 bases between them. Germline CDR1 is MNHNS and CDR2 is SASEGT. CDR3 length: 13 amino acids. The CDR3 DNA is TGTGCCAGCAGCAGACACCTAGCAGGCGAGCAGTACGTC. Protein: CASSRHLAGEQYV.

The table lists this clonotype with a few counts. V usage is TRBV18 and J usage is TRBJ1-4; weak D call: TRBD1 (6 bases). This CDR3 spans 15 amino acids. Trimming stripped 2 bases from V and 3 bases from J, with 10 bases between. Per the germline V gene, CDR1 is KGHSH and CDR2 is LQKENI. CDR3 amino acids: CASSPEGGPNEKLFF. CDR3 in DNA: TGTGCCAGCTCACCAGAAGGGGGACCTAATGAAAAACTGTTTTTT.

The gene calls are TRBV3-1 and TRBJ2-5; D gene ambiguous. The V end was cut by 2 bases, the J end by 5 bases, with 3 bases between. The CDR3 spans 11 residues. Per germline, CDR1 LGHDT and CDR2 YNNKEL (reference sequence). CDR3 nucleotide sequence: TGTGCCAGCAGCCAATTGGAGACCCAGTACTTC. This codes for CASSQLETQYF.

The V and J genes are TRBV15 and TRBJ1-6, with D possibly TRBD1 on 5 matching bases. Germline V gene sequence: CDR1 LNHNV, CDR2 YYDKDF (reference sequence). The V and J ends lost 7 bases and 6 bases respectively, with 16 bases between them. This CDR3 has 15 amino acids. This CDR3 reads CATTEMWGANSPLHF. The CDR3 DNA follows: TGTGCCACCACAGAAATGTGGGGCGCTAATTCACCCCTCCACTTT.

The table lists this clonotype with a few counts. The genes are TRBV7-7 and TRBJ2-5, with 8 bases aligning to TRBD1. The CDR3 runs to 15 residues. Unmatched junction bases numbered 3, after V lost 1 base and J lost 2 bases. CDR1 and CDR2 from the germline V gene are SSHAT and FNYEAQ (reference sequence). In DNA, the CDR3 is TGTGCCAGCAGCTTAGGGACAGGGCTACAAGAGACCCAGTACTTC. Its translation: CASSLGTGLQETQYF. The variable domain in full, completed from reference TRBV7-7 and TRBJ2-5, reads GAGVSQSPRYKVTKRGQDVTLRCDPISSHATLYWYQQALGQGPEFLTYFNYEAQPDKSGLPSDRFSAERPEGSISTLTIQRTEQRDSAMYRCASSLGTGLQETQYFGPGTRLLVL.

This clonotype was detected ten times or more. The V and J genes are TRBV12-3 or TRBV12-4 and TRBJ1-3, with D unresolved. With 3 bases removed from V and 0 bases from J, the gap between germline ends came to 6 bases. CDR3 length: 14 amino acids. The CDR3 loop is CASSLAASGNTIYF. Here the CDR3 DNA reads TGTGCCAGCAGTTTGGCGGCCTCTGGAAACACCATATATTTT.

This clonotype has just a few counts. CDR3 sequence: CASSLGQFAGTEAFF. As DNA, the CDR3 is TGCGCCAGCAGCTTGGGACAGTTCGCCGGAACTGAAGCTTTCTTT. The genes are TRBV5-1 and TRBJ1-1, with a weak D call TRBD1 (5 bases). Trimming pared 0 bases from V and 5 bases from J, leaving 14 bases between. Per the germline V gene, CDR1 is SGHRS and CDR2 is YFSETQ. This CDR3 is 15 amino acids long.

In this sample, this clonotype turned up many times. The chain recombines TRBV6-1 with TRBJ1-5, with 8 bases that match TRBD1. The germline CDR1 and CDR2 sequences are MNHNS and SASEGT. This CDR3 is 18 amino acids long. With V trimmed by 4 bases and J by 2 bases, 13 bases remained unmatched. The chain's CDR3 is CASSAEKPGQVGNQPQHF. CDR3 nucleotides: TGTGCCAGCAGTGCTGAGAAGCCGGGACAGGTGGGCAATCAGCCCCAGCATTTT.

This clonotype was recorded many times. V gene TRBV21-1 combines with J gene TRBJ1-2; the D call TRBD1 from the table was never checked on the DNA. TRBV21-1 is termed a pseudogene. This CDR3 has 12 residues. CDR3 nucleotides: TGTGCCAGCACCCCTGAGGCGCCCGGCTACACCTTC. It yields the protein CASTPEAPGYTF.

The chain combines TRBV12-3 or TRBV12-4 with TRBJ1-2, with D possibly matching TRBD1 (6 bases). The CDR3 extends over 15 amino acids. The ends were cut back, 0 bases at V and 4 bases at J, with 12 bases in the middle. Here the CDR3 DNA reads TGTGCCAGCAGTTTAGCGGGGGGCAGGAGCTATGGCTACACCTTC. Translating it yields CASSLAGGRSYGYTF.

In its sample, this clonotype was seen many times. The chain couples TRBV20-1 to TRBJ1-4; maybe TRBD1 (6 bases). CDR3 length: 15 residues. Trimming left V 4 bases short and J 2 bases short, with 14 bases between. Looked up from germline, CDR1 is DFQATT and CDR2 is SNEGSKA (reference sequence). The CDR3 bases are TGCAGTGCTACCCCTAGGGGGGGCACTAATGAAAAACTGTTTTTT. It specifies CSATPRGGTNEKLFF.